These 26 T cell receptor beta chains came from one sample sequenced in a study of identical twins. MiXCR, applied by TCRdb to the 5' RACE reads, yields one record per CDR3 protein. The repertoire has some 330,000 distinct CDR3 sequences, approximately 8.8% of them found once; the top ten carry around 8.6%. Sequenced: naive T cells sorted from blood. The receptors stem from a woman between 45 and 65 years old in good health.

This clonotype was seen a few times. The chain is built from TRBV11-1 and TRBJ2-1; TRBD1 matches at 7 bases. J lost 5 bases, V lost 5 bases, and 6 bases had no gene match. The CDR3 totals 14 residues. CDR1 SGHAT and CDR2 FQDESV come from the germline V gene (reference sequence). The CDR3 protein is CASSGRDSDNEQFF. The CDR3 coding sequence is TGTGCCAGCAGCGGACGGGACAGCGACAATGAGCAGTTCTTC.

V and J are TRBV5-1 and TRBJ1-1; 8 nucleotides match TRBD1. The CDR3 runs 16 residues. Germline CDR1 SGHRS, CDR2 YFSETQ. J was trimmed by 5 bases and V by 5 bases; bases with no gene match: 14. CDR3 sequence: CASSSSGGAGMTEAFF. DNA of the CDR3: TGCGCCAGCAGTTCATCAGGGGGCGCGGGGATGACTGAAGCTTTCTTT.

This clonotype was detected many times. This chain connects TRBV9 to TRBJ2-2; unclear D gene. CDR1 and CDR2 from the germline V gene are SGDLS and YYNGEE. The CDR3 spans 14 residues. The V end was cut by 1 base, the J end by 4 bases, with 8 bases between. CDR3 nucleotide sequence: TGTGCCAGCAGCGTATCCGGATTCACCGGGGAGCTGTTTTTT. Amino acid sequence: CASSVSGFTGELFF.

V is TRBV25-1 and J is TRBJ1-5, with D maybe TRBD1 (6 bases). Germline V gives CDR1 MGHDK, CDR2 SYGVNS. This CDR3 has 14 residues. CDR3 DNA sequence: TGTGCGTCCAGGGGAGCCGGCGACTATCAGCCCCAGCATTTT. Translation: CASRGAGDYQPQHF. The whole variable domain, filled in from reference TRBV25-1 and TRBJ1-5, reads EADIYQTPRYLVIGTGKKITLECSQTMGHDKMYWYQQDPGMELHLIHYSYGVNSTEKGDLSSESTVSRIRTEHFPLTLESARPSHTSQYLCASRGAGDYQPQHFGDGTRLSIL.

V is TRBV2 and J is TRBJ2-5, with unresolved D. Germline loops: CDR1 SNHLY, CDR2 FYNNEI. The CDR3 spans 11 residues. V gave up 11 bases and J gave up 3 bases, with 10 bases separating them. The DNA of the CDR3 is TGTGCCGGCTCAGGAGAAGAGACCCAGTACTTC. This gives the protein CAGSGEETQYF. Combining the CDR3 with reference TRBV2 and TRBJ2-5 gives the whole variable domain EPEVTQTPSHQVTQMGQEVILRCVPISNHLYFYWYRQILGQKVEFLVSFYNNEISEKSEIFDDQFSVERPDGSNFTLKIRSTKLEDSAMYFCAGSGEETQYFGPGTRLLVL.

This rearrangement joins TRBV2 to TRBJ2-7; D is ambiguous. Trimming cost V 2 bases and J 9 bases, with 8 bases left between them. This CDR3 region has 11 residues. The V gene's germline CDR1 is SNHLY and CDR2 FYNNEI. The CDR3 sequence is CASSEFDSQYF. The CDR3 DNA reads TGTGCCAGCAGTGAATTTGACTCGCAGTACTTC.

This clonotype was seen ten or more times. This sequence joins TRBV29-1 and TRBJ2-7; TRBD1 matches 7 bases. Trimming cost V 6 bases and J 0 bases; bases outside gene matches: 5. CDR3 length: 13 residues. The germline V gene encodes CDR1 SQVTM and CDR2 ANQGSEA. The CDR3 sequence is CSVPGTVSYEQYF. The CDR3 bases are TGCAGCGTGCCCGGGACAGTCTCCTACGAGCAGTACTTC.

This clonotype has just a few counts. The V and J genes are TRBV20-1 and TRBJ1-1; D might be TRBD1 (6 bases). The CDR3 consists of 12 residues. Per the germline V gene, CDR1 is DFQATT and CDR2 is SNEGSKA (reference sequence). V was clipped by 0 bases and J by 7 bases, with 9 bases between them. The CDR3 is CSARDRGFEAFF. The CDR3 coding sequence is TGCAGTGCTAGAGATAGGGGGTTTGAAGCTTTCTTT.

Ten or more counts support this clonotype. The V gene is TRBV4-1, the J gene TRBJ1-5; D possibly corresponds to TRBD1 (5 bases). The germline V and J ends were trimmed by 0 bases and 7 bases, with 10 bases remaining between them. Looked up from germline, CDR1 is MGHRA and CDR2 is YSYEKL. The CDR3 runs to 14 residues. CDR3 DNA: TGCGCCAGCAGCCAAGACAGGGATTGGCAGCCCCAGCATTTT. It encodes CASSQDRDWQPQHF.

This clonotype has only a few counts. The chain carries TRBV10-1 and TRBJ2-7; D is uncertain. The CDR3 sequence is 13 residues long. The germline V gene has CDR1 WNHNN and CDR2 SYGVQD (reference sequence). The V and J ends lost 6 bases and 10 bases respectively, with 19 bases between them. The CDR3 DNA is TGCGCCAGCAGCCCAGACTCCCAGTTCCCCCAGTACGTC. This encodes CASSPDSQFPQYV.

This clonotype was detected a few times. The genes are TRBV12-5 and TRBJ2-1, with 7 positions matching TRBD2. Germline V lookup: CDR1 LGHNT, CDR2 FRNRAP. The CDR3 loop spans 14 amino acids. The V and J ends lost 3 bases and 7 bases, in that order; junction bases with no gene match: 6. The CDR3 nucleotides are TGTGCTAGTGGTTTCCAAGGACTAGAGAATGAGCAGTTCTTC. Translated: CASGFQGLENEQFF.

This clonotype was picked up many times. This chain connects TRBV5-1 to TRBJ1-4, with unresolved D. Germline-derived CDR1 and CDR2 are SGHRS and YFSETQ. This CDR3 spans 15 amino acids. V lost 1 base and J 0 bases, leaving 7 bases between the germline ends. For the CDR3, the DNA is TGCGCCAGCAGCTTGCGTGCTACAACTAATGAAAAACTGTTTTTT. Translating it yields CASSLRATTNEKLFF.

J is TRBJ2-2 and V is TRBV12-3 or TRBV12-4; 7 positions agree with TRBD2. The CDR3 loop spans 13 amino acids. V lost 2 bases and J lost 7; bases outside the gene matches: 1. CDR3 in amino acids: CASSLRTSGELFF. Written as DNA, the CDR3 is TGTGCCAGCAGTTTAAGGACTAGCGGGGAGCTGTTTTTT.

This clonotype showed up just a few times. The chain couples TRBV5-1 to TRBJ2-1; D is ambiguous. There are 16 residues in the CDR3. Trimming took off 1 base at V and 0 bases at J, with 11 bases between the two ends. Germline loops: CDR1 SGHRS, CDR2 YFSETQ. The CDR3: CASSLRAESSYNEQFF. The CDR3 coding sequence is TGCGCCAGCAGCTTGAGGGCGGAAAGCTCCTACAATGAGCAGTTCTTC.

The chain uses TRBV12-5 and TRBJ2-3, with 12 positions matching TRBD2. The V gene's germline CDR1 is LGHNT and CDR2 FRNRAP. V lost 7 bases, J lost 5 bases, and 7 bases stayed unmatched. The CDR3 length is 15 residues. The CDR3 nucleotides read TGTGCTAGTGCGCTAGCGGGAGGGGCCCGAGATACGCAGTATTTT. This translates into CASALAGGARDTQYF.

The chain employs TRBV7-9 and TRBJ2-7; 7 nucleotides align to TRBD1. The CDR3 totals 16 residues. Germline assignment: CDR1 SEHNR and CDR2 FQNEAQ (reference sequence). V shed 2 bases and J 3 bases; nucleotides not matched to a gene: 10. The CDR3 DNA reads TGTGCCAGCAGCTTATTCGGGACAGACTCTGACTACGAGCAGTACTTC. Its translation is CASSLFGTDSDYEQYF. The variable domain in full, completed from reference TRBV7-9 and TRBJ2-7, reads DTGVSQNPRHKITKRGQNVTFRCDPISEHNRLYWYRQTLGQGPEFLTYFQNEAQLEKSRLLSDRFSAERPKGSFSTLEIQRTEQGDSAMYLCASSLFGTDSDYEQYFGPGTRLTVT.

Turning to this clonotype: Its ends do not fully match the called genes, so a read error is possible. The rearrangement joins TRBV10-3 to TRBJ1-3; 9 bases are a match to TRBD1. This CDR3 comprises 14 residues. CDR1 and CDR2 (germline): ENHRY, SYGVKD. The CDR3 bases are TGTGCCATCAGGGGGACAGGGAGGACGGACACCAGATATTTT. This translates into CAIRGTGRTDTRYF.

This chain connects TRBV4-1 to TRBJ2-3; D may be TRBD1 or TRBD2 (5 bases each). CDR1 is MGHRA, CDR2 YSYEKL, per germline. CDR3 length: 16 residues. The germline V and J ends were trimmed by 0 bases and 2 bases, with 12 bases remaining between them. CDR3 sequence (DNA): TGCGCCAGCAGCCAAGACGGTTTCGGGACCACAGATACGCAGTATTTT. Its translation: CASSQDGFGTTDTQYF.

This clonotype was counted between two and nine times. J is TRBJ2-1 and V is TRBV7-6; 7 bases agree with TRBD2. V lost 1 base and J lost 4; bases outside the gene matches: 7. In germline, CDR1 is SGHVS, CDR2 FNYEAQ. The CDR3 runs 16 residues. The CDR3 DNA follows: TGTGCCAGCAGCTTAGTCAGCGGGACGAATTACAATGAGCAGTTCTTC. As protein: CASSLVSGTNYNEQFF.

This clonotype appeared a few times. This chain links TRBV24-1 with TRBJ2-3; D is unresolved. The CDR3 runs to 13 residues. Per germline, CDR1 KGHDR and CDR2 SFDVKD. Trimming cost V 12 bases and J 14 bases, with 26 bases left between them. Here the CDR3 reads CAPPERQDRNRYF. CDR3 coding DNA: TGTGCCCCCCCCGAAAGGCAGGACCGAAACCGGTATTTT.

Only a few counts were recorded for this clonotype. The chain combines TRBV20-1 with TRBJ2-1; D is possibly TRBD2 (5 bases). The V gene lost 2 bases and the J gene lost 5 bases, with 13 bases spanning the gap. Germline V CDR1 and CDR2: DFQATT, SNEGSKA (reference sequence). This CDR3 comprises 14 residues. The CDR3 sequence is CSARMAGLHNEQFF. The CDR3, as DNA: TGCAGTGCTAGAATGGCGGGCCTACACAATGAGCAGTTCTTC.

This sequence joins TRBV5-1 and TRBJ2-7, with 7 bases matching TRBD1. Per the germline V gene, CDR1 is SGHRS and CDR2 is YFSETQ. CDR3 length equals 15 residues. The junction had 11 bases not matched to a gene; V was cut back by 1 base and J by 7 bases. Here the CDR3 reads CASSLSETLRGEQYF. The DNA of the CDR3 is TGCGCCAGCAGCTTGAGTGAGACCCTCAGGGGGGAGCAGTACTTC.

This chain links TRBV5-1 with TRBJ2-2, with 10 bases aligning to TRBD1. V was pared by 4 bases and J by 4 bases, with 10 bases of the junction left unmatched. This CDR3 comprises 17 residues. Germline V lookup: CDR1 SGHRS, CDR2 YFSETQ. This CDR3 is CASSTPVGQGFTGELFF. As DNA, the CDR3 is TGCGCCAGCAGCACCCCTGTGGGACAGGGGTTCACCGGGGAGCTGTTTTTT.

The chain employs TRBV29-1 and TRBJ1-1, with D possibly being TRBD1 (5 bases). Germline loops: CDR1 SQVTM, CDR2 ANQGSEA. V lost 6 bases, J lost 10 bases, and 21 bases lay in between. CDR3 size: 13 residues. The CDR3 spells CSVVSQGIAGAFF. CDR3 nucleotide sequence: TGCAGCGTCGTAAGCCAGGGTATTGCGGGAGCTTTCTTT. Complete variable domain (other parts from reference TRBV29-1 and TRBJ1-1): SAVISQKPSRDICQRGTSLTIQCQVDSQVTMMFWYRQQPGQSLTLIATANQGSEATYESGFVIDKFPISRPNLTFSTLTVSNMSPEDSSIYLCSVVSQGIAGAFFGQGTRLTVV.

This clonotype has only a few counts. The chain joins TRBV7-9 to TRBJ2-1, with D perhaps TRBD2 (6 bases). This CDR3 contains 13 residues. Trimming took off 9 bases at V and 8 bases at J, with 17 bases between the two ends. Germline V gives CDR1 SEHNR, CDR2 FQNEAQ (reference sequence). The CDR3, as DNA: TGTGCCAGTGGCTGGGGGGAAGGGTATGAGCAGTTCTTC. It encodes CASGWGEGYEQFF.

The V and J genes are TRBV12-3 or TRBV12-4 and TRBJ2-3; 9 bases fit TRBD2. The CDR3 is 14 residues long. The V and J ends lost 6 bases and 2 bases, in that order; junction bases with no gene match: 3. The chain's CDR3 is CASRAGGATDTQYF. CDR3 coding DNA: TGTGCCAGCAGAGCGGGAGGCGCCACAGATACGCAGTATTTT.